Listed below are T cell receptor beta chains from one sample, sequenced in a study of shared clonotypes between healthy human individuals. Libraries were prepared by immunoSEQ multiplex PCR; TCRdb keeps only in-frame clonotypes and omits some of them. The table shows about 330,000 clones, with around 86% occurring only once. The specimen was memory CD8+ T cells sorted from blood. These receptors originate from a man younger than 35 in good health. Both conserved end residues are part of each CDR3. The order of the fields is J gene, V gene, clone size, D gene, CDR3 length, CDR3 DNA, CDR3 protein. A D gene is named only where the DNA matches it firmly. The listing skips clone size in some rows; elsewhere it reads once, few, many or a size class.

j_call: TRBJ1-5
v_call: TRBV4-1
clone_size: .
d_call: TRBD1
cdr3_length: 14
cdr3_nt: TGCGCCAGCAGCTTCGACAGGGGCAATCAGCCCCAGCATTTT
cdr3_aa: CASSFDRGNQPQHF

j_call: TRBJ1-2
v_call: TRBV9
clone_size: .
d_call: .
cdr3_length: 15
cdr3_nt: TGTGCCAGCAGCGTAGAGAGCCAGGGGCACTATGGCTACACCTTC
cdr3_aa: CASSVESQGHYGYTF

j_call: TRBJ2-7
v_call: TRBV28
clone_size: .
d_call: .
cdr3_length: 15
cdr3_nt: TGTGCCAGCTCCCAAATCGGGACAAGGGAGTTAGAGCAGTACTTC
cdr3_aa: CASSQIGTRELEQYF

j_call: TRBJ2-1
v_call: TRBV11-3
clone_size: .
d_call: TRBD1
cdr3_length: 13
cdr3_nt: TGTGCCAGCACCCGGACAGGCTACAATGAGCAGTTCTTC
cdr3_aa: CASTRTGYNEQFF

j_call: TRBJ2-7
v_call: TRBV2
clone_size: .
d_call: .
cdr3_length: 13
cdr3_nt: TGTGCCAGCAGGGGGGACACCTCCTACGAGCAGTACTTC
cdr3_aa: CASRGDTSYEQYF

j_call: TRBJ2-7
v_call: TRBV7-9
clone_size: .
d_call: TRBD2
cdr3_length: 15
cdr3_nt: TGTGCCAGCAGCAATAGCGGGGGCCTCTCCTACGAGCAGTACTTC
cdr3_aa: CASSNSGGLSYEQYF

j_call: TRBJ1-5
v_call: TRBV6-6
clone_size: .
d_call: .
cdr3_length: 16
cdr3_nt: TGTGCCAGCAGTTACACGGGGGGGGGAGCAGATCAGCCCCAGCATTTT
cdr3_aa: CASSYTGGGADQPQHF

j_call: TRBJ2-7
v_call: TRBV5-6
clone_size: .
d_call: .
cdr3_length: 14
cdr3_nt: TGTGCCAGCAGCTCCCCGACTACAGGAGACGAGCAGTACTTC
cdr3_aa: CASSSPTTGDEQYF

j_call: TRBJ2-1
v_call: TRBV6-5
clone_size: few
d_call: .
cdr3_length: 14
cdr3_nt: TGTGCCAGCAGTTACCACGATACCTACAATGAGCAGTTCTTC
cdr3_aa: CASSYHDTYNEQFF

j_call: TRBJ2-1
v_call: TRBV7-2
clone_size: .
d_call: TRBD2
cdr3_length: 15
cdr3_nt: TGTGCCAGCAAGAGTCCTAGCGGGCCAACGAGGGAGCAGTTCTTC
cdr3_aa: CASKSPSGPTREQFF

j_call: TRBJ2-1
v_call: TRBV23-1
clone_size: .
d_call: .
cdr3_length: 15
cdr3_nt: TGCGCCAGAGGTAACCGGAGGGGCTCCTACAATGAGCAGTTCTTC
cdr3_aa: CARGNRRGSYNEQFF

j_call: TRBJ2-2
v_call: TRBV28
clone_size: .
d_call: .
cdr3_length: 14
cdr3_nt: TGTGCCAGCAGTTGGGACCGATACACCGGGGAGCTGTTTTTT
cdr3_aa: CASSWDRYTGELFF

j_call: TRBJ2-7
v_call: TRBV7-2
clone_size: .
d_call: TRBD1
cdr3_length: 15
cdr3_nt: TGTGCCAGCAGCTTAGCGGCAGGGGGCGCTTGGGAGCAGTACTTC
cdr3_aa: CASSLAAGGAWEQYF

j_call: TRBJ1-2
v_call: TRBV27
clone_size: .
d_call: .
cdr3_length: 13
cdr3_nt: TGTGCCAGCGGCAGGACGTACATAGATGGCTACACCTTC
cdr3_aa: CASGRTYIDGYTF

j_call: TRBJ1-3
v_call: TRBV9
clone_size: .
d_call: .
cdr3_length: 15
cdr3_nt: TGTGCCAGCAGCCCAACCTGGGGGCCTGGAAACACCATATATTTT
cdr3_aa: CASSPTWGPGNTIYF

j_call: TRBJ1-2
v_call: TRBV5-1
clone_size: .
d_call: TRBD1
cdr3_length: 15
cdr3_nt: TGCGCCAGCAGCTCACAGGGGGCGGAGAGCTATGGCTACACCTTC
cdr3_aa: CASSSQGAESYGYTF

j_call: TRBJ2-7
v_call: TRBV5-1
clone_size: .
d_call: .
cdr3_length: 14
cdr3_nt: TGCGCCAGCAGTCGAGCTAGTGGTTCCTACGAGCAGTACTTC
cdr3_aa: CASSRASGSYEQYF

j_call: TRBJ2-7
v_call: TRBV10-3
clone_size: many
d_call: TRBD2
cdr3_length: 17
cdr3_nt: TGTGCCATCAGTCCACTAGCGGGGGGCCTCCACTCCTACGAGCAGTACTTC
cdr3_aa: CAISPLAGGLHSYEQYF

j_call: TRBJ2-7
v_call: TRBV9
clone_size: .
d_call: .
cdr3_length: 13
cdr3_nt: TGTGCCAGCAGCGTAGGCGGAGGGACCGAGCAGTACTTC
cdr3_aa: CASSVGGGTEQYF

j_call: TRBJ1-2
v_call: TRBV5-6
clone_size: once
d_call: TRBD1
cdr3_length: 14
cdr3_nt: TGTGCCAGCAGCTTCGGACAGGGGGCGAGTGGCTACACCTTC
cdr3_aa: CASSFGQGASGYTF

j_call: TRBJ2-6
v_call: TRBV7-9
clone_size: .
d_call: TRBD1
cdr3_length: 18
cdr3_nt: TGTGCCAGCAGCTTACTGGGACAGGGAGTGTCTGGGGCCAACGTCCTGACTTTC
cdr3_aa: CASSLLGQGVSGANVLTF

j_call: TRBJ2-3
v_call: TRBV13
clone_size: .
d_call: .
cdr3_length: 12
cdr3_nt: TGTGCCAGCAGCTTAGGGATAGATACGCAGTATTTT
cdr3_aa: CASSLGIDTQYF

j_call: TRBJ1-1
v_call: TRBV28
clone_size: .
d_call: TRBD1
cdr3_length: 15
cdr3_nt: TGTGCCAGCAGAACGGGACAGGCGGGGAACACTGAAGCTTTCTTT
cdr3_aa: CASRTGQAGNTEAFF

j_call: TRBJ1-5
v_call: TRBV6-6
clone_size: once
d_call: .
cdr3_length: 15
cdr3_nt: TGTGCCAGCAGTCAACCTCTATGGGGCAATCAGCCCCAGCATTTT
cdr3_aa: CASSQPLWGNQPQHF

j_call: TRBJ2-1
v_call: TRBV27
clone_size: .
d_call: .
cdr3_length: 14
cdr3_nt: TGTGCCAGCGGGGCTTGGGAGATCTACAATGAGCAGTTCTTC
cdr3_aa: CASGAWEIYNEQFF

j_call: TRBJ2-1
v_call: TRBV5-1
clone_size: few
d_call: TRBD2
cdr3_length: 15
cdr3_nt: TGCGCCAGCAGCGTGACTAGCGCTACCTACAATGAGCAGTTCTTC
cdr3_aa: CASSVTSATYNEQFF

j_call: TRBJ2-1
v_call: TRBV11-2
clone_size: .
d_call: .
cdr3_length: 13
cdr3_nt: TGTGCCAGCAGCTTAGATAGGGGTAGTGAGCAGTTCTTC
cdr3_aa: CASSLDRGSEQFF

j_call: TRBJ2-3
v_call: TRBV7-9
clone_size: .
d_call: TRBD1
cdr3_length: 15
cdr3_nt: TGTGCCAGCAGCCCAGGGACAGGGGATCAAGATACGCAGTATTTT
cdr3_aa: CASSPGTGDQDTQYF

j_call: TRBJ1-6
v_call: TRBV30
clone_size: .
d_call: .
cdr3_length: 14
cdr3_nt: TGTGCCTGGACTGGGGGCCGGGAGGCTTCACCCCTCCACTTT
cdr3_aa: CAWTGGREASPLHF

j_call: TRBJ2-7
v_call: TRBV27
clone_size: .
d_call: TRBD1
cdr3_length: 14
cdr3_nt: TGTGCCAGCAGTTTCACCACAGGGGGGTACGAGCAGTACTTC
cdr3_aa: CASSFTTGGYEQYF

j_call: TRBJ1-2
v_call: TRBV9
clone_size: .
d_call: .
cdr3_length: 12
cdr3_nt: TGTGCCAGCAGCCAATCAGGGGCTGGCTACACCTTC
cdr3_aa: CASSQSGAGYTF

j_call: TRBJ1-1
v_call: TRBV7-9
clone_size: .
d_call: .
cdr3_length: 11
cdr3_nt: TGTGCCAGCAGCCTAACGGCTGAAGCTTTCTTT
cdr3_aa: CASSLTAEAFF

j_call: TRBJ1-2
v_call: TRBV4-1
clone_size: .
d_call: TRBD1
cdr3_length: 15
cdr3_nt: TGCGCCAGCAGCCAAGCCGACAGGGGGGCCTATGGCTACACCTTC
cdr3_aa: CASSQADRGAYGYTF